The rows below give T cell receptor beta chains drawn from one sample of a study of blood T cell repertoires in COVID-19. The repertoire was sequenced with immunoSEQ multiplex PCR; TCRdb's copy has only in-frame clones and lacks some. The profile shows over 150,000 clones, approximately 82% of them singletons. Sequences were obtained from peripheral blood. The receptors were gathered from a human donor in a cohort sampled during active COVID-19. CDR3s include the opening cysteine and the closing phenylalanine or tryptophan. A D gene is named only where the DNA matches it firmly. Expanded clones get a size class; other rows say once, few or many, or leave the size out.

d_call: -; clone_size: -; j_call: TRBJ2-3; v_call: TRBV12-5; cdr3_aa: CASGLEVYSDTQYF; cdr3_nt: TGTGCTAGTGGTTTGGAAGTCTACTCAGATACGCAGTATTTT
d_call: TRBD2; clone_size: -; j_call: TRBJ2-1; v_call: TRBV5-4; cdr3_aa: CAGAWTSGTRDEQFF; cdr3_nt: TGTGCCGGTGCGTGGACTAGCGGGACGAGGGATGAGCAGTTCTTC
d_call: -; clone_size: few; j_call: TRBJ2-3; v_call: TRBV24-1; cdr3_aa: CATSDASGGHSTDTQYF; cdr3_nt: TGTGCCACCAGTGATGCCTCGGGCGGGCATAGCACAGATACGCAGTATTTT
d_call: -; clone_size: -; j_call: TRBJ2-5; v_call: TRBV6-1; cdr3_aa: CASSEQTLQEETQYF; cdr3_nt: TGTGCCAGCAGTGAGCAGACACTTCAAGAAGAGACCCAGTACTTC
d_call: -; clone_size: -; j_call: TRBJ1-1; v_call: TRBV21-1; cdr3_aa: CASSRTGENTEAFF; cdr3_nt: TGTGCCAGCAGCAGGACAGGGGAGAACACTGAAGCTTTCTTT
d_call: TRBD1; clone_size: -; j_call: TRBJ1-1; v_call: TRBV29-1; cdr3_aa: CSVAGQGRLEAFF; cdr3_nt: TGCAGCGTTGCTGGACAGGGCCGCCTTGAAGCTTTCTTT
d_call: TRBD2; clone_size: -; j_call: TRBJ2-3; v_call: TRBV11-2; cdr3_aa: CASSSKGREGTDTQYF; cdr3_nt: TGTGCCAGCAGCTCGAAGGGGCGGGAGGGAACAGATACGCAGTATTTT
d_call: -; clone_size: -; j_call: TRBJ2-2; v_call: TRBV19; cdr3_aa: CASRGGELFF; cdr3_nt: TGTGCCAGTCGGGGTGGGGAGCTGTTTTTT
d_call: -; clone_size: -; j_call: TRBJ2-2; v_call: TRBV21-1; cdr3_aa: CASSKGAGENTGELFF; cdr3_nt: TGTGCCAGCAGCAAAGGCGCAGGTGAGAACACCGGGGAGCTGTTTTTT
d_call: -; clone_size: -; j_call: TRBJ1-5; v_call: TRBV5-8; cdr3_aa: CASRMKPGQPQHF; cdr3_nt: TGTGCCAGCAGAATGAAACCCGGTCAGCCCCAGCATTTT
d_call: -; clone_size: -; j_call: TRBJ1-4; v_call: TRBV4-2; cdr3_aa: CASSQATVSNEKLFF; cdr3_nt: TGTGCCAGCAGCCAAGCCACGGTCTCCAATGAAAAACTGTTTTTT
d_call: TRBD2; clone_size: few; j_call: TRBJ2-3; v_call: TRBV2; cdr3_aa: CASSERTSSFTDTQYF; cdr3_nt: TGTGCCAGCAGTGAACGGACTAGTTCATTCACAGATACGCAGTATTTT
d_call: -; clone_size: few; j_call: TRBJ1-4; v_call: TRBV10-3; cdr3_aa: CAISEGQPNEKLFF; cdr3_nt: TGTGCCATCAGTGAGGGACAGCCTAATGAAAAACTGTTTTTT
d_call: TRBD2; clone_size: -; j_call: TRBJ2-1; v_call: TRBV5-1; cdr3_aa: CASSLGLAAYNEQFF; cdr3_nt: TGCGCCAGCAGCTTAGGACTAGCGGCTTACAATGAGCAGTTCTTC
d_call: TRBD2; clone_size: -; j_call: TRBJ2-3; v_call: TRBV5-1; cdr3_aa: CASSPSGRASDTQYF; cdr3_nt: TGCGCCAGCAGCCCTAGCGGGAGGGCCTCGGATACGCAGTATTTT
d_call: TRBD2; clone_size: once; j_call: TRBJ2-5; v_call: TRBV30; cdr3_aa: CACRGTSGLQETQYF; cdr3_nt: TGTGCCTGCCGCGGGACTAGCGGGCTACAAGAGACCCAGTACTTC
d_call: TRBD1; clone_size: -; j_call: TRBJ1-1; v_call: TRBV28; cdr3_aa: CASSEDRVNTEAFF; cdr3_nt: TGTGCCAGCAGCGAGGACAGGGTGAACACTGAAGCTTTCTTT
d_call: TRBD1; clone_size: -; j_call: TRBJ1-6; v_call: TRBV7-9; cdr3_aa: CASSLGDRGQYSPLHF; cdr3_nt: TGTGCCAGCAGCTTAGGGGACAGGGGGCAATATTCACCCCTCCACTTT
d_call: -; clone_size: -; j_call: TRBJ2-7; v_call: TRBV5-1; cdr3_aa: CASSPGKGDYEQYF; cdr3_nt: TGCGCCAGCAGTCCCGGGAAGGGGGACTACGAGCAGTACTTC
d_call: TRBD2; clone_size: -; j_call: TRBJ2-2; v_call: TRBV20-1; cdr3_aa: CSASEGGRTGELFF; cdr3_nt: TGCAGTGCTAGTGAGGGCGGGAGAACCGGGGAGCTGTTTTTT
d_call: -; clone_size: -; j_call: TRBJ2-1; v_call: TRBV19; cdr3_aa: CASSILGGFSNEQFF; cdr3_nt: TGTGCCAGTAGTATACTTGGCGGCTTCAGTAATGAGCAGTTCTTC
d_call: TRBD1; clone_size: -; j_call: TRBJ2-5; v_call: TRBV5-8; cdr3_aa: CASSSWTGKAETQYF; cdr3_nt: TGTGCCAGCAGCTCCTGGACAGGGAAGGCGGAGACCCAGTACTTC
d_call: -; clone_size: -; j_call: TRBJ1-3; v_call: TRBV7-9; cdr3_aa: CASSPGTRNTIYF; cdr3_nt: TGTGCCAGCAGCCCCGGGACACGAAACACCATATATTTT
d_call: TRBD2; clone_size: -; j_call: TRBJ2-1; v_call: TRBV10-2; cdr3_aa: CASSEPAGRSYNEQFF; cdr3_nt: TGCGCCAGCAGTGAACCAGCGGGACGCTCTTACAATGAGCAGTTCTTC
d_call: -; clone_size: once; j_call: TRBJ2-2; v_call: TRBV18; cdr3_aa: CASSQTGELFF; cdr3_nt: TGTGCCAGCTCGCAGACCGGGGAGCTGTTTTTT
d_call: -; clone_size: -; j_call: TRBJ2-1; v_call: TRBV20-1; cdr3_aa: CSASVDYDNEQFF; cdr3_nt: TGCAGTGCTAGTGTGGACTACGACAATGAGCAGTTCTTC
d_call: TRBD2; clone_size: -; j_call: TRBJ2-5; v_call: TRBV7-2; cdr3_aa: CASSRAGAPETQYF; cdr3_nt: TGTGCCAGCAGCAGAGCGGGAGCCCCAGAGACCCAGTACTTC
d_call: -; clone_size: -; j_call: TRBJ1-2; v_call: TRBV20-1; cdr3_aa: CSAKNSYTF; cdr3_nt: TGCAGTGCCAAAAACAGCTACACCTTC
d_call: -; clone_size: -; j_call: TRBJ2-7; v_call: TRBV4-1; cdr3_aa: CASSQGSSQGYEQYF; cdr3_nt: TGCGCCAGCAGCCAAGGAAGTTCTCAGGGGTACGAGCAGTACTTC
d_call: TRBD1; clone_size: -; j_call: TRBJ2-5; v_call: TRBV6-5; cdr3_aa: CASATGPQETQYF; cdr3_nt: TGTGCCAGCGCGACAGGGCCCCAAGAGACCCAGTACTTC
d_call: TRBD1; clone_size: few; j_call: TRBJ2-7; v_call: TRBV29-1; cdr3_aa: CSVENPTGAGYEQYF; cdr3_nt: TGCAGCGTTGAAAACCCGACAGGGGCGGGCTACGAGCAGTACTTC
d_call: -; clone_size: -; j_call: TRBJ2-3; v_call: TRBV11-2; cdr3_aa: CASSLYGRATDTQYF; cdr3_nt: TGTGCCAGCAGCTTATACGGGAGAGCAACAGATACGCAGTATTTT
d_call: -; clone_size: -; j_call: TRBJ2-7; v_call: TRBV19; cdr3_aa: CASSIDGSASRYEQYF; cdr3_nt: TGTGCCAGTAGTATAGATGGATCGGCTAGCAGGTACGAGCAGTACTTC
d_call: -; clone_size: -; j_call: TRBJ1-4; v_call: TRBV21-1; cdr3_aa: CASSKVEGQGVDGNEKLFF; cdr3_nt: TGTGCCAGCAGCAAAGTTGAGGGACAGGGGGTTGATGGTAATGAAAAACTGTTTTTT
d_call: -; clone_size: -; j_call: TRBJ1-6; v_call: TRBV15; cdr3_aa: CATSARRSSEPLHF; cdr3_nt: TGTGCCACCAGCGCCCGGAGGAGTTCAGAACCCCTCCACTTT
d_call: TRBD1; clone_size: -; j_call: TRBJ1-6; v_call: TRBV12-3/TRBV12-4; cdr3_aa: CASSSGQDPHF; cdr3_nt: TGTGCCAGCAGTTCCGGACAGGACCCCCACTTT
d_call: -; clone_size: -; j_call: TRBJ2-7; v_call: TRBV4-1; cdr3_aa: CASSQRGGEYEQYF; cdr3_nt: TGCGCCAGCAGCCAAAGGGGGGGTGAGTACGAGCAGTACTTC
d_call: -; clone_size: -; j_call: TRBJ1-3; v_call: TRBV28; cdr3_aa: CASRPGLHSGNTIYF; cdr3_nt: TGTGCCAGCAGGCCTGGACTTCACTCTGGAAACACCATATATTTT
d_call: TRBD2; clone_size: -; j_call: TRBJ2-6; v_call: TRBV13; cdr3_aa: CASSLGVAGATGANVLTF; cdr3_nt: TGTGCCAGCAGCTTAGGGGTAGCGGGAGCGACTGGGGCCAACGTCCTGACTTTC
d_call: TRBD2; clone_size: few; j_call: TRBJ2-7; v_call: TRBV5-4; cdr3_aa: CASSPGGPGGEQYF; cdr3_nt: TGTGCCAGCAGCCCTGGAGGACCGGGGGGGGAGCAGTACTTC
d_call: -; clone_size: -; j_call: TRBJ2-2; v_call: TRBV19; cdr3_aa: CASTSGGLYTGTGELFF; cdr3_nt: TGTGCCAGTACTTCCGGCGGGCTATACACGGGCACCGGGGAGCTGTTTTTT
d_call: TRBD2; clone_size: -; j_call: TRBJ2-3; v_call: TRBV11-2; cdr3_aa: CASSLGFLAGTSTDTQYF; cdr3_nt: TGTGCCAGCAGCTTAGGGTTTCTAGCGGGAACTAGCACAGATACGCAGTATTTT
d_call: TRBD2; clone_size: -; j_call: TRBJ2-4; v_call: TRBV15; cdr3_aa: CATSRAATRTSGLAKNIQYF; cdr3_nt: TGTGCCACCAGCAGAGCTGCGACTAGGACTAGCGGTTTAGCCAAAAACATTCAGTACTTC
d_call: -; clone_size: many; j_call: TRBJ1-5; v_call: TRBV25-1; cdr3_aa: CASSELGDNQPQHF; cdr3_nt: TGTGCCAGCAGTGAATTGGGCGACAATCAGCCCCAGCATTTT
d_call: TRBD1; clone_size: -; j_call: TRBJ1-1; v_call: TRBV29-1; cdr3_aa: CSVDPRGTEAFF; cdr3_nt: TGCAGCGTTGACCCCAGGGGGACTGAAGCTTTCTTT
d_call: -; clone_size: -; j_call: TRBJ2-1; v_call: TRBV27; cdr3_aa: CASRLGTSEIGEQFF; cdr3_nt: TGTGCCAGCAGACTCGGGACTTCCGAAATCGGTGAGCAGTTCTTC
d_call: TRBD1; clone_size: once; j_call: TRBJ1-5; v_call: TRBV23-1; cdr3_aa: CASRDRESLEGTGPQHF; cdr3_nt: TGCGCCAGCCGGGACAGGGAGAGTTTGGAGGGGACAGGGCCCCAGCATTTT
d_call: -; clone_size: -; j_call: TRBJ1-2; v_call: TRBV27; cdr3_aa: CASSPSDFRGYTF; cdr3_nt: TGTGCCAGCAGCCCCTCCGACTTCCGAGGCTACACCTTC
d_call: -; clone_size: -; j_call: TRBJ1-1; v_call: TRBV30; cdr3_aa: CAWSVRGGSRRAFF; cdr3_nt: TGTGCCTGGAGTGTACGTGGCGGGTCTCGTAGAGCTTTCTTT
d_call: TRBD2; clone_size: -; j_call: TRBJ2-1; v_call: TRBV27; cdr3_aa: CASSLRAGGFNEQFF; cdr3_nt: TGTGCCAGCAGTTTAAGGGCGGGAGGCTTTAATGAGCAGTTCTTC
d_call: TRBD1; clone_size: -; j_call: TRBJ1-5; v_call: TRBV10-3; cdr3_aa: CAISTGQTSNQPQHF; cdr3_nt: TGTGCCATCAGCACGGGACAGACTAGCAATCAGCCCCAGCATTTT
d_call: -; clone_size: -; j_call: TRBJ1-1; v_call: TRBV28; cdr3_aa: CASSLIQKNTEAFF; cdr3_nt: TGTGCCAGCAGTTTAATCCAGAAGAACACTGAAGCTTTCTTT
d_call: -; clone_size: -; j_call: TRBJ2-1; v_call: TRBV28; cdr3_aa: CASFHSSGLSYNEQFF; cdr3_nt: TGTGCCAGCTTTCACTCTTCAGGCCTCTCCTACAATGAGCAGTTCTTC
d_call: -; clone_size: -; j_call: TRBJ2-5; v_call: TRBV5-4; cdr3_aa: CASSLAVPETQYF; cdr3_nt: TGTGCCAGCAGCTTGGCGGTCCCGGAGACCCAGTACTTC
d_call: TRBD2; clone_size: -; j_call: TRBJ2-5; v_call: TRBV5-1; cdr3_aa: CASSTGLAGPQETQYF; cdr3_nt: TGCGCCAGCAGCACGGGACTAGCGGGACCCCAAGAGACCCAGTACTTC
d_call: TRBD2; clone_size: -; j_call: TRBJ2-3; v_call: TRBV20-1; cdr3_aa: CSASQELAGGPDTQYF; cdr3_nt: TGCAGTGCTAGTCAGGAACTAGCGGGGGGACCAGATACGCAGTATTTT
d_call: TRBD1; clone_size: once; j_call: TRBJ2-5; v_call: TRBV2; cdr3_aa: CASRNQGANQETQYF; cdr3_nt: TGTGCCAGCAGGAACCAGGGGGCAAATCAAGAGACCCAGTACTTC
d_call: TRBD2; clone_size: -; j_call: TRBJ2-1; v_call: TRBV5-5; cdr3_aa: CASSLDIILTSGRAAEQFF; cdr3_nt: TGTGCCAGCAGCTTGGATATTATTTTGACTAGCGGGAGGGCCGCTGAGCAGTTCTTC
d_call: TRBD2; clone_size: -; j_call: TRBJ2-2; v_call: TRBV9; cdr3_aa: CASSDTSGNTGELFF; cdr3_nt: TGTGCCAGCAGCGATACTAGCGGGAACACCGGGGAGCTGTTTTTT
d_call: TRBD2; clone_size: once; j_call: TRBJ2-3; v_call: TRBV18; cdr3_aa: CASSPTRTSGALDTQYF; cdr3_nt: TGTGCCAGCTCACCCACGAGGACTAGCGGGGCCCTAGATACGCAGTATTTT